This T cell receptor beta chain was obtained from a study of blood T cell repertoires in COVID-19. On the study more broadly: Acute and convalescent COVID-19 specimens originated in the United States, Italy and Spain.

Using immunoSEQ multiplex PCR, the repertoire was profiled, and TCRdb retains in-frame clones only, with some absent. The sample consists of just over 25,000 clones, 90% of them appearing once. The CDR3 length is 15 residues. The V gene lost 2 bases and the J gene lost 2 bases, with 12 bases spanning the gap. Germline CDR1 reads KGHDR; CDR2 reads SFDVKD. The sample comprised peripheral blood. The chain is built from TRBV24-1 and TRBJ2-7, with TRBD1 as a possible D gene (6 bases). The receptor's source is a human donor in a cohort sampled during active COVID-19. The CDR3 DNA sequence: TGTGCCACCAGTGATTCCGGGACAAACCCCTACGAGCAGTACTTC. Translated, it gives CATSDSGTNPYEQYF.